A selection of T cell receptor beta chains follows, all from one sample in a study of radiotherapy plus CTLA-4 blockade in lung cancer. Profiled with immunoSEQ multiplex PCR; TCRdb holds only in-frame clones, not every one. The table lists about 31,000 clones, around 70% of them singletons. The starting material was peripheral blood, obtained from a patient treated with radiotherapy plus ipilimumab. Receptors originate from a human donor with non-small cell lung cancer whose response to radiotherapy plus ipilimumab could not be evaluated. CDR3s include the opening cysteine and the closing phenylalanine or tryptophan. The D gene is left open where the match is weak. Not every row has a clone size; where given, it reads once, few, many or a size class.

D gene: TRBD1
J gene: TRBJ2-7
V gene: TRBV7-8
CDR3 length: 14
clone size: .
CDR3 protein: CASSHGQGGYEQYF
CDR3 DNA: TGTGCCAGCAGCCACGGACAGGGGGGCTACGAGCAGTACTTC

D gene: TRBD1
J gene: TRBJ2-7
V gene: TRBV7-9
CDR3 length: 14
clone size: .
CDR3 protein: CASSFWDRGVEQYF
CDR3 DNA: TGTGCCAGCAGCTTCTGGGACAGGGGTGTCGAGCAGTACTTC

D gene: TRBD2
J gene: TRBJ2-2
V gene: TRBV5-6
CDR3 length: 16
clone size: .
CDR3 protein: CASSFPTSGNTGELFF
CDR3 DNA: TGTGCCAGCAGCTTCCCGACTAGCGGGAACACCGGGGAGCTGTTTTTT

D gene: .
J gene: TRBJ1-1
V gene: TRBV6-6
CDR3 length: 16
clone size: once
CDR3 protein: CASRLTSGVEDTEAFF
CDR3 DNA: TGTGCCAGCAGACTTACCTCAGGGGTCGAGGACACTGAAGCTTTCTTT

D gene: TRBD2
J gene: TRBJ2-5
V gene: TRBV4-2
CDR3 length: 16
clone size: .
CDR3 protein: CASSWGGSGGQETQYF
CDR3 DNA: TGTGCCAGCAGCTGGGGAGGGTCCGGTGGACAAGAGACCCAGTACTTC

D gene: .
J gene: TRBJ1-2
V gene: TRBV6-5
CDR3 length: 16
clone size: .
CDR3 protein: CASSYSLGAGSYGYTF
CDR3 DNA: TGTGCCAGCAGTTACTCCCTCGGGGCGGGGAGCTATGGCTACACCTTC

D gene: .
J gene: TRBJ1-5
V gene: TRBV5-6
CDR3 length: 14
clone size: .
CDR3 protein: CASSLAGVQQPQHF
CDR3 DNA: TGTGCCAGCAGCTTGGCAGGGGTTCAGCAGCCCCAGCATTTT

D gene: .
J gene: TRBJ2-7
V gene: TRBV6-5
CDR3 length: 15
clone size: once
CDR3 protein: CASSSPLPGSYEQYF
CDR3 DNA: TGTGCCAGCAGCTCGCCTCTCCCAGGGTCCTACGAGCAGTACTTC

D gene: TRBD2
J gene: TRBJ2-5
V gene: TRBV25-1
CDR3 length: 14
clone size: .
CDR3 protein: CASSPSGGSETQYF
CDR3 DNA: TGTGCCAGCAGCCCTAGCGGGGGTTCGGAGACCCAGTACTTC

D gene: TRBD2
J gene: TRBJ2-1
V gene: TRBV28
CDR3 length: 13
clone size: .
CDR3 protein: CASQGTSWNEQFF
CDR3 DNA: TGTGCCAGCCAAGGGACTAGTTGGAATGAGCAGTTCTTC

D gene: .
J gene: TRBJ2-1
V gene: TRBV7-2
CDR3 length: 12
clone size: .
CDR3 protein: CASSLVRNEQFF
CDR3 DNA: TGTGCCAGCAGCTTAGTCAGAAATGAGCAGTTCTTC

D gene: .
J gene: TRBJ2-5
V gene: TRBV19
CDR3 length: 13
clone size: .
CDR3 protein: CASSYTNQETQYF
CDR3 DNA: TGTGCCAGTAGTTATACAAATCAAGAGACCCAGTACTTC

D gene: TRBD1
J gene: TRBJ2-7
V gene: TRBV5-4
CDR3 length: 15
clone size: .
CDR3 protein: CASSLGTGGRYEQYF
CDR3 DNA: TGTGCCAGCAGCTTGGGGACAGGGGGTCGATACGAGCAGTACTTC

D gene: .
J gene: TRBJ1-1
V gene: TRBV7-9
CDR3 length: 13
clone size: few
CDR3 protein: CASSLDHRTEAFF
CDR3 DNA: TGTGCCAGCAGCTTAGACCATAGGACAGAAGCTTTCTTT

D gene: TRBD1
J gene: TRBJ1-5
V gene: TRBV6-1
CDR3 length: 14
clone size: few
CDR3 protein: CASMRTGLSQPQHF
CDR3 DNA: TGTGCCAGCATGAGGACAGGGCTAAGTCAGCCCCAGCATTTT

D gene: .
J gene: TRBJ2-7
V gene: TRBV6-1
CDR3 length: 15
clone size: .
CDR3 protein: CASSDRDTYSYEQYF
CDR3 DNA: TGTGCCAGCAGCGACCGGGACACCTACTCCTACGAGCAGTACTTC

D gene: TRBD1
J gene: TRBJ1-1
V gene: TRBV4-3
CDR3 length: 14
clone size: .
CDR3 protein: CASSQERQGVEAFF
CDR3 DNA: TGCGCCAGCAGCCAAGAGAGACAGGGTGTTGAAGCTTTCTTT

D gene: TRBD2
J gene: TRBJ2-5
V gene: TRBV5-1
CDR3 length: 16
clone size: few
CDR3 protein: CASSWGSASGIETQYF
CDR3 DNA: TGCGCCAGCAGCTGGGGATCGGCTAGCGGGATTGAGACCCAGTACTTC

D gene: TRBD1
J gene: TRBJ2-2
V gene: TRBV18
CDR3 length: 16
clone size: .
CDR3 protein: CASSPPGQGIGGELFF
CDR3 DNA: TGTGCCAGCTCACCACCAGGACAGGGGATCGGCGGGGAGCTGTTTTTT

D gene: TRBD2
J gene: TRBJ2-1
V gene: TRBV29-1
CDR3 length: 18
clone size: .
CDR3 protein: CSVGTSGRAAGIYNEQFF
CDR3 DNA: TGCAGCGTAGGGACTAGCGGGAGGGCCGCTGGAATCTACAATGAGCAGTTCTTC

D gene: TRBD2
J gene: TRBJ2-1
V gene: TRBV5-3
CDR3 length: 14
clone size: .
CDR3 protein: CARSGSGRRNEQFF
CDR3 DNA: TGTGCCAGAAGTGGCAGCGGGAGGCGAAATGAGCAGTTCTTC

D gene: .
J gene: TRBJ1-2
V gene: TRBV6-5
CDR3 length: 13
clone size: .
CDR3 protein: CASSGAGSYGYTF
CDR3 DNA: TGTGCCAGCAGTGGAGCAGGGTCCTATGGCTACACCTTC

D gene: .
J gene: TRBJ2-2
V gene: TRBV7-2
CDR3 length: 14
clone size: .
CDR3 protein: CASRIGLGTGELFF
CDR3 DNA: TGTGCCAGCAGGATAGGACTGGGCACCGGGGAGCTGTTTTTT

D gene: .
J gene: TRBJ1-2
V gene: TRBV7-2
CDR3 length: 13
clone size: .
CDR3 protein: CASSRTRDYGYTF
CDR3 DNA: TGTGCCAGCAGCCGGACGAGGGATTATGGCTACACCTTC

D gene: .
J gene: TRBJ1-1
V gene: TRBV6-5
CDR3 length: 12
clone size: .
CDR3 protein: CASRDSYTEAFF
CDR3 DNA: TGTGCCAGCAGGGACAGTTACACTGAAGCTTTCTTT

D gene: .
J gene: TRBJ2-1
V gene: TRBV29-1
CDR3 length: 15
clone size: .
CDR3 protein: CSVDRWQTPIGEQFF
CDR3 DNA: TGCAGCGTTGATCGGTGGCAGACCCCGATCGGGGAGCAGTTCTTC

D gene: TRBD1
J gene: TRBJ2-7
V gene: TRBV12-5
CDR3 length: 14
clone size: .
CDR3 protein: CASARGQGANEQYF
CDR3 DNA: TGTGCTAGTGCCCGCGGACAGGGGGCCAACGAGCAGTACTTC

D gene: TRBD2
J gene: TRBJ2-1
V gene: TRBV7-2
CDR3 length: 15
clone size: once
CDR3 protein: CASSLQAGPYNEQFF
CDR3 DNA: TGTGCCAGCAGCTTGCAAGCGGGACCCTACAATGAGCAGTTCTTC

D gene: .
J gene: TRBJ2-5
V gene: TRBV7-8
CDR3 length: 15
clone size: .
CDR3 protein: CASSLVFVRGETQYF
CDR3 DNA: TGTGCCAGCAGCTTAGTCTTCGTCAGGGGTGAGACCCAGTACTTC

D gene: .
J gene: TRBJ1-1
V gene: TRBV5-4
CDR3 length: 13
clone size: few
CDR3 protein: CASSLRRDTEAFF
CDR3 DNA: TGTGCCAGCAGCTTGAGGAGGGACACTGAAGCTTTCTTT

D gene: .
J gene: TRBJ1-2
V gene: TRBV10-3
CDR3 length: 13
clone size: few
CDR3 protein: CAISEAHSYGYTF
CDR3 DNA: TGTGCCATCAGTGAGGCGCACAGCTATGGCTACACCTTC

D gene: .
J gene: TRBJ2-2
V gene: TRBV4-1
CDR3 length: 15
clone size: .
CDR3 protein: CASRYLHLGAGELFF
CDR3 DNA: TGCGCCAGCAGATACCTACACCTAGGGGCCGGGGAGCTGTTTTTT

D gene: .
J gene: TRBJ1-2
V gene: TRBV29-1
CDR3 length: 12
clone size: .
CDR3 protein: CSVGSVEDGYTF
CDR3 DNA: TGCAGCGTTGGGTCTGTCGAGGATGGCTACACCTTC

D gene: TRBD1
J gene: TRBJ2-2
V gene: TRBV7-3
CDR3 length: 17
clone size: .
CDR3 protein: CASSLSWQGVNTGELFF
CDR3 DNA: TGTGCCAGCAGCTTAAGTTGGCAGGGGGTGAACACCGGGGAGCTGTTTTTT

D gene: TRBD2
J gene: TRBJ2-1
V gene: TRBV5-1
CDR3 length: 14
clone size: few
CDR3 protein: CASMRGGSTDEQFF
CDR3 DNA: TGCGCCAGCATGCGGGGCGGGAGTACCGATGAGCAGTTCTTC

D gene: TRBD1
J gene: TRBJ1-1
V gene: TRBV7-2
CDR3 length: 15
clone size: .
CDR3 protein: CASSSGPGQGTEAFF
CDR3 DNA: TGTGCCAGCAGCTCGGGCCCCGGACAGGGGACTGAAGCTTTCTTT

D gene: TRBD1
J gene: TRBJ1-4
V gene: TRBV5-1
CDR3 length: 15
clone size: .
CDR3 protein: CASSRGQGQDEKLFF
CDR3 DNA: TGCGCCAGCAGCCGCGGACAGGGGCAGGATGAAAAACTGTTTTTT

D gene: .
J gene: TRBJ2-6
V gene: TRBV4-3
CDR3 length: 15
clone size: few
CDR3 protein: CASSQAGSGANVLTF
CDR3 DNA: TGCGCCAGCAGCCAAGCGGGCTCTGGGGCCAACGTCCTGACTTTC

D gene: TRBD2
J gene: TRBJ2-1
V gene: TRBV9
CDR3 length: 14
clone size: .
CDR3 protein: CASSVTAGVNEQFF
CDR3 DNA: TGTGCCAGCAGCGTAACAGCGGGAGTCAATGAGCAGTTCTTC

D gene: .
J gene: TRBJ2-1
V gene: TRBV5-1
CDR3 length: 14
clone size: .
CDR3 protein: CASSERSLGNEQFF
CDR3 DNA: TGCGCCAGCAGCGAGCGGTCTTTGGGGAATGAGCAGTTCTTC

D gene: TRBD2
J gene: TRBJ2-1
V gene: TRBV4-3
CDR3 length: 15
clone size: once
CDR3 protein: CASSQLAGGPYEQFF
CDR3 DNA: TGCGCCAGCAGCCAACTAGCGGGAGGGCCCTATGAGCAGTTCTTC

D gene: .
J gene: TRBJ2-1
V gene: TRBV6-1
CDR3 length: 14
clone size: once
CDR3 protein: CASNAGNSYNEQFF
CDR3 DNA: TGTGCCAGCAACGCGGGAAACTCCTACAATGAGCAGTTCTTC

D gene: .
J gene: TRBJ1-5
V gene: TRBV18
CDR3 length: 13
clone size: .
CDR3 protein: CASSPSALGPQHF
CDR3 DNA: TGTGCCAGCTCACCATCAGCGCTAGGGCCCCAGCATTTT

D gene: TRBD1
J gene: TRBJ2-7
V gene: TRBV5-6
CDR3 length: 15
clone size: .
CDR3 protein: CASSPRTGSTYEQYF
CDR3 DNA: TGTGCCAGCAGCCCCAGGACAGGCTCAACCTACGAGCAGTACTTC

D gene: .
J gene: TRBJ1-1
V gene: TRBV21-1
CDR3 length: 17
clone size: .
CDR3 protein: CASSARTGETRGTEAFF
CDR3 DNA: TGTGCCAGCAGCGCCCGGACAGGGGAGACTAGGGGCACTGAAGCTTTCTTT

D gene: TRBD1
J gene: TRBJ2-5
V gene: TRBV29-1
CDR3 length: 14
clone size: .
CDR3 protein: CSVPGTGTGETQYF
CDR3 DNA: TGCAGCGTTCCCGGGACAGGGACAGGAGAGACCCAGTACTTC